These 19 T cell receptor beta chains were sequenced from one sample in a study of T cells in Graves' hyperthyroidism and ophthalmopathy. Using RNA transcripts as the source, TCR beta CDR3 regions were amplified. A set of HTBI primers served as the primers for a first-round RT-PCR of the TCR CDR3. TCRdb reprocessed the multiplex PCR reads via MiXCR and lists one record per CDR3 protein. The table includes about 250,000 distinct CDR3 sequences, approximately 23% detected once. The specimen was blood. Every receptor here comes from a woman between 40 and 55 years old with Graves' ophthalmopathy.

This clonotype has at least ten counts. The CDR3 region is CASSVTRTYEQYF. The CDR3 nucleotides read TGTGCCAGCAGTGTTACTAGAACCTACGAGCAGTACTTC. This rearrangement joins TRBV6-1 to TRBJ2-7, with D perhaps matching TRBD2 (5 bases). Trimming shortened V by 4 bases and J by 2 bases, and 9 bases separated the two germline ends. Germline V gene sequence: CDR1 MNHNS, CDR2 SASEGT. This CDR3 contains 13 residues.

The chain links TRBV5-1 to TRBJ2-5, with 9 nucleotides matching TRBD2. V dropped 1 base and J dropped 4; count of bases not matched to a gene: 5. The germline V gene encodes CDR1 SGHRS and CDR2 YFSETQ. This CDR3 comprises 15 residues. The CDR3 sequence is CASSLLAAGGETQYF. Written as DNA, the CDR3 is TGCGCCAGCAGCTTGCTGGCAGCGGGAGGAGAGACCCAGTACTTC.

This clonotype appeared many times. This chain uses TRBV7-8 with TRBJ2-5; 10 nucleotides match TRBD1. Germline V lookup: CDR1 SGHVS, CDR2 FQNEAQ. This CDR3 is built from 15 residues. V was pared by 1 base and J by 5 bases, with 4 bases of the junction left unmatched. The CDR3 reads CASSLGGTGVETQYF. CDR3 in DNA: TGTGCCAGCAGCTTAGGAGGGACAGGGGTCGAGACCCAGTACTTC.

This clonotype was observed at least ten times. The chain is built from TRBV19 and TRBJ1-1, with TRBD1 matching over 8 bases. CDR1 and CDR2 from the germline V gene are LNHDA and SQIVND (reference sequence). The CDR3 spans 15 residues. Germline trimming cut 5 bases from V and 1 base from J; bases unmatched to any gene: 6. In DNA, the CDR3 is TGTGCCAGTAGTGCCGCCGGGACAGGGAACACTGAAGCTTTCTTT. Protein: CASSAAGTGNTEAFF. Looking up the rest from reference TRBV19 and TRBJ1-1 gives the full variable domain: DGGITQSPKYLFRKEGQNVTLSCEQNLNHDAMYWYRQDPGQGLRLIYYSQIVNDFQKGDIAEGYSVSREKKESFPLTVTSAQKNPTAFYLCASSAAGTGNTEAFFGQGTRLTVV.

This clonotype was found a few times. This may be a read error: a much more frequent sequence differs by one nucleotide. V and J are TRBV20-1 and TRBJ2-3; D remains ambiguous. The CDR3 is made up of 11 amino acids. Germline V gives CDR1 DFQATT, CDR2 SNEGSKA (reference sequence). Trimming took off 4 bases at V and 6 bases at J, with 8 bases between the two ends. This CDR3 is CSAIVRDTQYF. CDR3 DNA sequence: TGCAGTGCTATAGTCCGGGATACGCAGTATTTT.

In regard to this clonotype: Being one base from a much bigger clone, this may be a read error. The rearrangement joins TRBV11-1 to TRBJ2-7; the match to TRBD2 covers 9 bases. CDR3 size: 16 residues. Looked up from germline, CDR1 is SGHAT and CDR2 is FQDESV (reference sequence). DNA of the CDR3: TGTGCCATCAGCTTAGGTACCGGGACTAGCATAGGCGAGCAGTACTTC. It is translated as CAISLGTGTSIGEQYF.

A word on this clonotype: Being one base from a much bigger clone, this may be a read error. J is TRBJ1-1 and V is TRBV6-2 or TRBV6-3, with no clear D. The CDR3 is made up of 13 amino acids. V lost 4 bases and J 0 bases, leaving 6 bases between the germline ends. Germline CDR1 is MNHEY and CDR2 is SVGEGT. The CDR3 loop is CASSWRLNTEAFF. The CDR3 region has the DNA TGTGCCAGCAGTTGGCGGCTGAACACTGAAGCTTTCTTT.

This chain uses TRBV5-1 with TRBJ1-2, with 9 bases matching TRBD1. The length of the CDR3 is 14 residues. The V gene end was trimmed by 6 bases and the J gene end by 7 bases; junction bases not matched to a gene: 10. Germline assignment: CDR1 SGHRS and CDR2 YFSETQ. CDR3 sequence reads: CASKGGDREGGYTF. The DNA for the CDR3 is TGCGCCAGCAAAGGAGGGGACAGGGAAGGTGGCTACACCTTC. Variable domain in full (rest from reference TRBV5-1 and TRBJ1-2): KAGVTQTPRYLIKTRGQQVTLSCSPISGHRSVSWYQQTPGQGLQFLFEYFSETQRNKGNFPGRFSGRQFSNSRSEMNVSTLELGDSALYLCASKGGDREGGYTFGSGTRLTVV.

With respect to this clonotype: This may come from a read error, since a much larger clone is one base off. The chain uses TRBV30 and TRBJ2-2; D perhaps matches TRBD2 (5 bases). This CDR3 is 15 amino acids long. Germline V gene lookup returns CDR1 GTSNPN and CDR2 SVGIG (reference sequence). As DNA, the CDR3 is TGTGCCTGGAGTTTAGAGACCTGGAACACCGGGGAGCTGTCTTTT. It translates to CAWSLETWNTGELSF.

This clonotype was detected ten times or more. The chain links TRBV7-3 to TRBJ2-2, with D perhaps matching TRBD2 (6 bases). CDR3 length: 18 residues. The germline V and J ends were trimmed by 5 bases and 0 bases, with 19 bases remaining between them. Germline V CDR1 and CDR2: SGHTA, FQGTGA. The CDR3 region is CASSPTGWGVANTGELFF. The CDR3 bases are TGTGCCAGCAGCCCCACTGGTTGGGGGGTCGCGAACACCGGGGAGCTGTTTTTT.

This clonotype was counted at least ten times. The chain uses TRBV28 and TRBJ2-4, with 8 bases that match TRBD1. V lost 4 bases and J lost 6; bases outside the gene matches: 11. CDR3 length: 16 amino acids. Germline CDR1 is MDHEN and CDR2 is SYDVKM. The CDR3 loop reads CASSSSKGQALNIQYF. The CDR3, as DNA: TGTGCCAGCAGTTCGAGTAAGGGACAGGCGCTAAACATTCAGTACTTC.

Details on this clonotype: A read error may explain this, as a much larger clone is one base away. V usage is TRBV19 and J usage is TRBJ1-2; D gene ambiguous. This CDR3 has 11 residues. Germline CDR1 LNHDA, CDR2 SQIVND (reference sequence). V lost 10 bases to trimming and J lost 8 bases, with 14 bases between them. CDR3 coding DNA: TGTGCCATTCTCTCTGGTTCAGGCTACACCTTC. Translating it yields CAILSGSGYTF.

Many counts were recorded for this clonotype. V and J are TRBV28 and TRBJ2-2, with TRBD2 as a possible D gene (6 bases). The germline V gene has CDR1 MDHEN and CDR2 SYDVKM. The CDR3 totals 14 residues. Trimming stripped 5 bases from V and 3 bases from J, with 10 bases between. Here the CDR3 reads CASSPGLHTGELFF. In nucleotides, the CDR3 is TGTGCCAGCAGTCCGGGACTTCACACCGGGGAGCTGTTTTTT.

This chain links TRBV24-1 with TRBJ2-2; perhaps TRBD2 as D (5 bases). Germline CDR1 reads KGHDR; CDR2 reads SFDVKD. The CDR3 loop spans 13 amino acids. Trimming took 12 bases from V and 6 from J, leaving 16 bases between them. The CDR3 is CAALETRSGELFF. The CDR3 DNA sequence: TGTGCCGCATTGGAAACTAGGTCCGGGGAGCTGTTTTTT.

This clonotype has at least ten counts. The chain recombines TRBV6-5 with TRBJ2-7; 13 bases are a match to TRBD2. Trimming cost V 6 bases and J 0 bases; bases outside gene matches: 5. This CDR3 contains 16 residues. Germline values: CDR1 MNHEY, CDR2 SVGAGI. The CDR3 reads CASRGLAGSSSYEQYF. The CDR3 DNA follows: TGTGCCAGCAGGGGACTAGCGGGGTCGAGCTCCTACGAGCAGTACTTC.

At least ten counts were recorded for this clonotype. The CDR3 spells CASSYSWGGSSGNTIYF. For the CDR3, the DNA is TGTGCCAGCAGTTACTCCTGGGGAGGCAGCTCTGGAAACACCATATATTTT. The chain employs TRBV6-5 and TRBJ1-3; D call uncertain. CDR1 and CDR2 from the germline V gene are MNHEY and SVGAGI. The CDR3 is 17 residues long. The V end was cut by 0 bases, the J end by 0 bases, with 12 bases between.

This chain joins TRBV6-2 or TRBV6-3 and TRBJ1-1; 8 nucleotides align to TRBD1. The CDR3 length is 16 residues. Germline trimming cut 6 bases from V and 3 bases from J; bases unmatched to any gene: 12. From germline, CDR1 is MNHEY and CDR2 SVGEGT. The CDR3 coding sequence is TGTGCCAGCAGCCCTACCCGGACAGGGAGGGACACTGAAGCTTTCTTT. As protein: CASSPTRTGRDTEAFF.

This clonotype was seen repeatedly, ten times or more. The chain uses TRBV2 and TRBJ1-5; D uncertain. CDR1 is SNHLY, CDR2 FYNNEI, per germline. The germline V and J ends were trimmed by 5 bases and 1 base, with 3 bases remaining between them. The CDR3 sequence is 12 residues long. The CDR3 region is CASSNSNQPQHF. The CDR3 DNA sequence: TGTGCCAGCAGTAACAGCAATCAGCCCCAGCATTTT.

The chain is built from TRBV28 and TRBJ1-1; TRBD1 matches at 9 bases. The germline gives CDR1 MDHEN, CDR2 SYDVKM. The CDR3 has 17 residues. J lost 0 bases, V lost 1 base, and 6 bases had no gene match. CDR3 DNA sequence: TGTGCCAGCAGTTTATTGGGGGACAGGGCTTTGAACACTGAAGCTTTCTTT. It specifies CASSLLGDRALNTEAFF.